This T cell receptor beta chain stems from a study of cytomegalovirus exposure and HLA in healthy donors. Study-wide findings and caveats: What a later analysis showed was that several of the most significant clusters appeared linked to common viral pathogens. Apart from CMV serostatus, no immune exposure information was available. Earlier analysis found most TCR beta V segments productive about 87% or about 30% of the time. In a later analysis, HLA-C alleles had the fewest associated TCRs, DRB1 alleles the most.

Researchers ran the PCR with 60 Vbeta and 13 Jbeta primers. TCRdb's table, derived via immunoSEQ multiplex PCR, lists solely in-frame clones and lacks some. The table lists some 150,000 clones, roughly 76% of them singletons, with just under 5% in the top ten. CDR3 length equals 16 residues. Germline V CDR1 and CDR2: SGHVS, FNYEAQ. Trimming removed 2 bases at V and 2 bases at J, with 15 bases between. This clone was detected only a few times. Its antigen is currently unknown. The source is a woman aged 18-29 years in good health and CMV-seropositive. The chain joins TRBV7-6 to TRBJ2-5; D perhaps matches TRBD2 (6 bases). The sequenced material came from PBMCs. Written as DNA, the CDR3 is TGTGCCAGCAGCTTACACGGGGGTAAAATACAAGAGACCCAGTACTTC. Residues: CASSLHGGKIQETQYF.